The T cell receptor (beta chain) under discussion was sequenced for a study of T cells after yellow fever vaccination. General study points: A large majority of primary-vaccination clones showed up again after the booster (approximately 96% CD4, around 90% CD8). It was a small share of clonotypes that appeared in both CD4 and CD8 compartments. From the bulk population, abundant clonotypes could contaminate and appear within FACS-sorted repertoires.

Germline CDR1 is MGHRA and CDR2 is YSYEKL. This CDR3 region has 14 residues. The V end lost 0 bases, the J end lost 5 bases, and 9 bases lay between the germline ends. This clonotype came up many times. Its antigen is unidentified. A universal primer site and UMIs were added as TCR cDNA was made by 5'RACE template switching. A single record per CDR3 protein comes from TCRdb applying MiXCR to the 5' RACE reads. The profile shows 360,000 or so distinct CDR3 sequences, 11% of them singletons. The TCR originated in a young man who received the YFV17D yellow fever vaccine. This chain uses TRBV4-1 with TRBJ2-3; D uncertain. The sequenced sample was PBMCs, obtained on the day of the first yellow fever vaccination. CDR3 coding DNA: TGCGCCAGCAGCCAAGAATCAGTCGGAGATACGCAGTATTTT. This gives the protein CASSQESVGDTQYF.